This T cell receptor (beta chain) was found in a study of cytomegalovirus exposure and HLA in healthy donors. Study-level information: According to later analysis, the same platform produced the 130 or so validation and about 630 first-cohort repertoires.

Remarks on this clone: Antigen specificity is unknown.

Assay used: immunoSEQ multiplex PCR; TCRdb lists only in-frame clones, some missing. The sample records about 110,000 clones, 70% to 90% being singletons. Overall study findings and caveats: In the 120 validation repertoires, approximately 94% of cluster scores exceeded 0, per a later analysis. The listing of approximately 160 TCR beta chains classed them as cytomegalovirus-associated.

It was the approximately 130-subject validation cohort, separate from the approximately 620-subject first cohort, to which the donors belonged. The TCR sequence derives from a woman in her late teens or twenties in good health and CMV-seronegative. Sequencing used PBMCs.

CDR3 residues: CASSESRQTYEQYF. The CDR3 DNA sequence: TGTGCCAGCAGTGAATCTAGGCAAACCTACGAGCAGTACTTC. The rearrangement uses TRBV25-1 and TRBJ2-7; unclear D gene. Trimming cost V 1 base and J 2 bases, with 9 bases left between them. This CDR3 is 14 amino acids long. The germline V gene encodes CDR1 MGHDK and CDR2 SYGVNS.